This TCR beta chain was recovered during a study of vaccination and CD4 T cells after COVID-19. Overall study: Controls used CEFX viral epitopes (positive), HIV-1 Nef peptides (negative), or no peptide.

The CDR3 is made up of 13 amino acids. With 6 bases removed from V and 5 bases from J, the gap between germline ends came to 13 bases. Germline V gene data show CDR1 as WNHNN and CDR2 as SYGVQD (reference sequence). Cultured CD4+ T cells had their DNA profiled by the Oncomine TCR Beta short-read assay. Genomic DNA was isolated from cultured CD4+ T cells. From the PCR reads, TCRdb called clonotypes with MiXCR, one entry per CDR3 protein. The sample holds around 4,200 distinct CDR3 sequences; approximately 48% are singletons and the top ten take approximately 19%. The treatment here: approximately nine-day PBMC culture with coronavirus spike peptide pools or control peptides (ViraFEST assay). ViraFEST relied on peptide pools to expand antigen-specific T cells; the TCRs were sequenced afterward. On this clonotype itself: What it recognizes is unknown.

The source material was CD4+ T cells from blood, cultured in vitro. The chain is built from TRBV10-1 and TRBJ2-5; D uncertain. The receptor's source is a human donor who had recovered from COVID-19. CDR3 amino acids: CASSPGPGETQYF. The CDR3 DNA is TGCGCCAGCAGCCCCGGGCCTGGTGAGACCCAGTACTTC.